The T cell receptor beta chain described here comes from a study of T cell responses to AZD1222 COVID-19 vaccine (dated by TCRdb to the early 2020s). Regarding the research as a whole: AZD1222 recipients whose second dose came at about 4 weeks and those whose second dose came at about 12 weeks were combined into one group, since spike-specific TCR depth and breadth did not differ between the two schedules. TCR sequencing covered over 230 trial participants: roughly 200 given two doses of AZD1222 and around 26 given two doses of MenACWY control vaccine. Enrollment into the trials was organized by age into subgroups of 18-55, 56-69 and 70-plus years, and those subgroups contained roughly 150, 30 and 60 TCR-sequenced participants, respectively.

The paper's findings and limits, for the study overall: After two AZD1222 doses, spike-specific TCR breadth and depth were significantly higher than at day 0 and than in MenACWY recipients. In the small 56-69-year group, the increase in depth fell short of significance, most likely because of low power. Conclusions about previously exposed vaccinees are limited because only six or seven AZD1222 recipients were SARS-CoV-2 seropositive at baseline. Most participants were white British and females outnumbered males, and the authors suggested that clonal diversity may have been underestimated. The vaccine-associated CD4 TCRs covered the entire spike protein, and the dominant responses fell in regions 160-218 and 743-854. Because no day 14 peak-response samples were available, the repertoires could be characterized only after the peak T cell response. Reportedly, almost half of the unique spike-specific TCRs recognized epitopes lying outside the regions that are mutated in the B.1.351 and B.1.1.7 variants.

The CDR3 regions of human TCRbeta chains were analyzed by immunosequencing. Under the source paper's analysis protocol: TCRs in the repertoires were matched against a reference library of SARS-CoV-2-specific TCRs that had been generated with the MIRA antigen-specificity platform. Breadth was defined as the fraction of unique TCRs that were SARS-CoV-2-associated. Depth was defined as the fraction of total T cells that were SARS-CoV-2-associated. Using the MIRA data, each spike-specific TCR was mapped to the spike region that the TCR reacts to and placed in a CD4 or CD8 class. Log10-transformed breadth and depth values were compared by one-way ANOVA with Sidak's multiple comparisons tests. In its TCRdb copy, this immuneACCESS table keeps in-frame sequences only and misses some clones. Where compared with another copy, unresolved V genes explain less than half of these, and the others have no known cause. V and J calls and clone size come straight from that table; D and trimming were deduced from the DNA. The sample yields around 150,000 clones; roughly 92% were counted once. Together, the top ten hold about 5% of the sample.

The time point label corresponds to: baseline before first vaccination. Samples from vaccinated people were obtained from the UK trials COV001 and COV002, which included a single-blind randomized controlled phase 2/3 trial of AZD1222 (ChAdOx1 nCoV-19) in healthy adults. For TCRbeta chain sequencing, PBMC samples from trial participants were taken at day 0 and at day 28 after the second dose. Regarding this clone: The antigen it recognizes is unknown. No base quality values were provided; no much bigger clone lies one nucleotide off.

Relative to germline, V is 3 bases shorter and J is 1 base shorter, with 13 bases between their ends. The CDR3 covers 16 residues, taking in both the cysteine and the phenylalanine. The DNA shown is the 48-base CDR3, in frame from base 1. The CDR1 and CDR2 encoded by the germline V gene are MDHEN and SYDVKM. Recombination connected TRBV28 to TRBJ2-1, with the D gene uncertain. This specimen was peripheral blood, taken on day 0 of AZD1222 vaccination. The sequence came from an adult in good health. CDR3 sequence: CASSFDPVASYNEQFF. Here is the DNA: TGTGCCAGCAGTTTTGACCCGGTGGCGTCCTACAATGAGCAGTTCTTC.